This T cell receptor (beta chain) was sequenced for a study of blood T cell repertoires in COVID-19. On the study more broadly: Sites across the United States, Italy and Spain contributed samples from acute and convalescent COVID-19. T cells, B-cell-depleted T cells, or PBMCs supplied cDNA or gDNA.

V lost 3 bases and J lost 5; bases outside the gene matches: 2. The CDR3 has 13 residues. Germline assignment: CDR1 SEHNR and CDR2 FQNEAQ (reference sequence). Original processing notes: The assay estimated nucleated cells by amplifying reference gene primers. Sequenced by immunoSEQ multiplex PCR; TCRdb stores in-frame clones only, minus some. V and J calls and clone size are copied from that table; D and trimming were computed from the DNA. The data hold some 250,000 clones, with around four fifths observed a single time. The sequencing sample was made of peripheral blood. The V gene is TRBV7-9, the J gene TRBJ2-7; 9 nucleotides align to TRBD2. This TCR came from a man in his sixties with acute or convalescent COVID-19. CDR3 residues: CASSFRTSDEQYF. The CDR3 region has the DNA TGTGCCAGCAGCTTCAGGACTAGCGACGAGCAGTACTTC.